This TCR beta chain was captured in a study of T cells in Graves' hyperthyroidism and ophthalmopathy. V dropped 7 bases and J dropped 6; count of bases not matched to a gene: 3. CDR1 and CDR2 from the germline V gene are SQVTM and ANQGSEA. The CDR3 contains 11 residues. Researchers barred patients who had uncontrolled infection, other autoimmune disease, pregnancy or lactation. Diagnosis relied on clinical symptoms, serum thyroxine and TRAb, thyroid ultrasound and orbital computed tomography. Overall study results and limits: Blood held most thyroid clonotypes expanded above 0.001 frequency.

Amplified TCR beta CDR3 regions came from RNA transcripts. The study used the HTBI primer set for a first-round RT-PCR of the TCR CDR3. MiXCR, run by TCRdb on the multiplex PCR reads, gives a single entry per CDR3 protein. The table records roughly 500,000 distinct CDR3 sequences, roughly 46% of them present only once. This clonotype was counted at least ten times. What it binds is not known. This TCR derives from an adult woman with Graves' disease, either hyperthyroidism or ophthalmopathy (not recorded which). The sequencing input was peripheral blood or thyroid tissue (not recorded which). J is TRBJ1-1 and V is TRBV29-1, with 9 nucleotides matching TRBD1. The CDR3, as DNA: TGCAGCGCCGGGACAGGGTCTGAAGCTTTCTTT. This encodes CSAGTGSEAFF. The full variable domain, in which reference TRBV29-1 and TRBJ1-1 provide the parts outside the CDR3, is SAVISQKPSRDICQRGTSLTIQCQVDSQVTMMFWYRQQPGQSLTLIATANQGSEATYESGFVIDKFPISRPNLTFSTLTVSNMSPEDSSIYLCSAGTGSEAFFGQGTRLTVV.